A single sample gave rise to the 24 T cell receptor beta chains below, sequenced in a study of CD8 T cells in ankylosing spondylitis. TCRdb passed the 5' RACE reads through MiXCR, listing each CDR3 protein once. The table shows approximately 240,000 distinct CDR3 sequences, with over 9.5% occurring only once. The material sequenced was blood, either unsorted or a sorted T cell fraction (not recorded which). These receptors originate from a male donor with ankylosing spondylitis or in good health (not recorded which).

The chain links TRBV4-1 to TRBJ2-1; 11 bases fit TRBD2. The CDR3 is 15 amino acids. Germline CDR1 and CDR2: MGHRA and YSYEKL. The ends lost 5 bases at V and 7 bases at J; junction bases unmatched: 7. This CDR3 is CASSSRLAGRNEQFF. CDR3 coding DNA: TGCGCCAGCAGCTCCCGACTAGCGGGGAGGAATGAGCAGTTCTTC.

This clonotype appeared many times. This sequence joins TRBV19 and TRBJ2-7, with 7 bases identical to TRBD1. CDR1 and CDR2 from the germline V gene are LNHDA and SQIVND (reference sequence). The J segment lost 6 bases and the V segment lost 10 bases, leaving 15 bases of the junction unmatched. This CDR3 has 14 residues. Here the CDR3 reads CATARTGQSGEQYF. The CDR3, as DNA: TGTGCCACCGCTCGGACAGGACAATCGGGCGAGCAGTACTTC.

The rearrangement joins TRBV7-6 to TRBJ1-1; 7 bases fit TRBD1. J lost 1 base, V lost 5 bases, and 7 bases had no gene match. Germline V gene sequence: CDR1 SGHVS, CDR2 FNYEAQ. The CDR3 totals 15 residues. As DNA, the CDR3 is TGTGCCAGCAGCGGAGACAGGGCCCGGAACACTGAAGCTTTCTTT. Translated: CASSGDRARNTEAFF.

This clonotype occurred many times. This chain connects TRBV20-1 to TRBJ1-5; D is undetermined. CDR3 size: 14 residues. V was shortened by 0 bases and J by 1 base, with 7 bases between the two germline ends. The germline gives CDR1 DFQATT, CDR2 SNEGSKA (reference sequence). The CDR3 DNA is TGCAGTGCTAGAGATCCGGGAAGCAATCAGCCCCAGCATTTT. Protein: CSARDPGSNQPQHF.

This clonotype was observed many times. The rearrangement uses TRBV7-2 and TRBJ1-5, with D possibly being TRBD1 (6 bases). In germline, CDR1 is SGHTA, CDR2 FQGNSA. V shed 1 base and J shed 5 bases, with 9 bases lying between them. The CDR3 sequence is 14 residues long. The DNA of the CDR3 is TGTGCCAGCAGCTTAGACAGGGCGCATCAGCCCCAGCATTTT. As protein: CASSLDRAHQPQHF.

This clonotype was detected only a few times. This chain joins TRBV20-1 and TRBJ1-2, with 10 bases lining up with TRBD1. The germline V gene encodes CDR1 DFQATT and CDR2 SNEGSKA (reference sequence). V shed 1 base and J 8 bases; nucleotides not matched to a gene: 1. CDR3 length: 12 amino acids. The CDR3 is CSARGDRGGYTF. The CDR3 DNA reads TGCAGTGCTAGAGGGGACAGGGGAGGCTACACCTTC.

This clonotype was seen many times. The chain employs TRBV5-6 and TRBJ2-7; 7 nucleotides agree with TRBD2. The V gene's germline CDR1 is SGHDT and CDR2 YYEEEE. The CDR3 has 16 amino acids. Unmatched junction bases numbered 11, after V lost 3 bases and J lost 2 bases. CDR3 in amino acids: CASSSAVTSVTYEQYF. The CDR3, as DNA: TGTGCCAGCAGCTCGGCCGTAACTAGCGTCACCTACGAGCAGTACTTC. The full variable domain, in which reference TRBV5-6 and TRBJ2-7 provide the parts outside the CDR3, is DAGVTQSPTHLIKTRGQQVTLRCSPKSGHDTVSWYQQALGQGPQFIFQYYEEEERQRGNFPDRFSGHQFPNYSSELNVNALLLGDSALYLCASSSAVTSVTYEQYFGPGTRLTVT.

Only a few counts were recorded for this clonotype. The gene calls are TRBV2 and TRBJ1-2, with D possibly being TRBD1 (5 bases). The CDR3 consists of 14 residues. The ends were cut back, 6 bases at V and 0 bases at J, with 11 bases in the middle. Germline V lookup: CDR1 SNHLY, CDR2 FYNNEI. This CDR3 reads CASRGDVANYGYTF. The CDR3 DNA sequence: TGTGCCAGCAGGGGGGACGTAGCTAACTATGGCTACACCTTC.

The table lists this clonotype with many counts. The chain recombines TRBV29-1 with TRBJ1-2; perhaps TRBD1 as D (6 bases). V lost 5 bases, J lost 1 base, and 14 bases lay in between. The CDR3 totals 14 residues. Germline CDR1 reads SQVTM; CDR2 reads ANQGSEA. Written as DNA, the CDR3 is TGCAGCGTTAGGGGGGACTCTGGTAACTATGGCTACACCTTC. Translation gives CSVRGDSGNYGYTF.

V and J are TRBV7-2 and TRBJ1-2; D uncertain. This CDR3 comprises 12 residues. The germline V gene has CDR1 SGHTA and CDR2 FQGNSA. Between the trimmed V and J ends, which lost 4 bases and 1 base, there was a span of 4 bases. CDR3 amino acids: CASSSNNYGYTF. The DNA for the CDR3 is TGTGCCAGCAGCTCAAATAACTATGGCTACACCTTC. Filled out from reference TRBV7-2 and TRBJ1-2, the complete variable domain reads GAGVSQSPSNKVTEKGKDVELRCDPISGHTALYWYRQSLGQGLEFLIYFQGNSAPDKSGLPSDRFSAERTGGSVSTLTIQRTQQEDSAVYLCASSSNNYGYTFGSGTRLTVV.

The chain combines TRBV10-1 with TRBJ1-2, with D possibly being TRBD1 (5 bases). V lost 2 bases to trimming and J lost 6 bases, with 10 bases between them. This CDR3 contains 13 residues. From germline, CDR1 is WNHNN and CDR2 SYGVQD (reference sequence). CDR3 in amino acids: CASSERDSNGYTF. The CDR3 nucleotides are TGCGCCAGCAGTGAGAGGGACTCCAATGGCTACACCTTC.

This clonotype was picked up many times. The chain is built from TRBV5-1 and TRBJ1-6; D uncertain. CDR1 SGHRS and CDR2 YFSETQ come from the germline V gene. This CDR3 contains 16 residues. The V end lost 0 bases, the J end lost 3 bases, and 10 bases lay between the germline ends. CDR3 sequence reads: CASSLGSLDYNSPLHF. The CDR3 nucleotides read TGCGCCAGCAGCTTGGGGAGTCTCGACTATAATTCACCCCTCCACTTT.

This clonotype was counted only a few times. V and J are TRBV10-2 and TRBJ1-1; no clear D. In germline, CDR1 is WSHSY, CDR2 SAAADI. The CDR3 consists of 12 residues. Trimming pared 5 bases from V and 4 bases from J, leaving 8 bases between. Here the CDR3 DNA reads TGCGCCAGCAGTTCGGTGGTCACTGAAGCTTTCTTT. Translated: CASSSVVTEAFF.

J is TRBJ1-5 and V is TRBV7-9; tentatively, D is TRBD1 (5 bases). Per germline, CDR1 SEHNR and CDR2 FQNEAQ (reference sequence). The germline V and J ends were trimmed by 5 bases and 0 bases, with 11 bases remaining between them. This CDR3 spans 15 amino acids. The CDR3 spells CASSPPGPSNQPQHF. The CDR3 DNA sequence: TGTGCCAGCAGCCCCCCAGGGCCTAGCAATCAGCCCCAGCATTTT.

This clonotype showed up just a few times. The V call is TRBV3-1, the J call TRBJ1-2, with D possibly matching TRBD1 (5 bases). The CDR3 length is 15 residues. CDR1 is LGHDT and CDR2 is YNNKEL in the germline V gene (reference sequence). V was shortened by 0 bases and J by 4 bases, with 12 bases between the two germline ends. The CDR3 coding sequence is TGTGCCAGCAGCCAAGAACCTACAGGTACCTATGGCTACACCTTC. Its translation: CASSQEPTGTYGYTF.

This chain links TRBV6-1 with TRBJ2-3; D remains unclear. The V end lost 1 base, the J end lost 5 bases, and 10 bases lay between the germline ends. Germline V gene lookup returns CDR1 MNHNS and CDR2 SASEGT. This CDR3 contains 14 residues. DNA for the CDR3: TGTGCCAGCAGTGAAGACCACATCTTAGATACGCAGTATTTT. Amino acids: CASSEDHILDTQYF.

The rearrangement joins TRBV7-8 to TRBJ2-7; no reliable D call. This CDR3 has 15 amino acids. The V gene's germline CDR1 is SGHVS and CDR2 FQNEAQ. V lost 5 bases to trimming and J lost 2 bases, with 16 bases between them. The CDR3 nucleotides are TGTGCCAGCAGCCGAGACGGACGGCCAACCTACGAGCAGTACTTC. This gives the protein CASSRDGRPTYEQYF.

V gene TRBV30 combines with J gene TRBJ2-3; either TRBD1 or TRBD2 may fit D (6 bases each). Germline V gives CDR1 GTSNPN, CDR2 SVGIG (reference sequence). CDR3 length: 12 amino acids. This chain's CDR3 is CARGRLAGTQYF. The CDR3 bases are TGTGCTCGGGGGCGGCTTGCGGGTACGCAGTATTTT.

This clonotype was observed many times. This chain connects TRBV12-3 or TRBV12-4 to TRBJ2-4; possibly TRBD1 or TRBD2 for D (6 bases each). Trimming took off 6 bases at V and 5 bases at J, with 11 bases between the two ends. CDR3 length: 13 residues. The CDR3 spells CASSPGAQNIQYF. Here the CDR3 DNA reads TGTGCCAGCAGCCCGGGGGCCCAAAACATTCAGTACTTC.

This clonotype was seen at least ten times. The V gene is TRBV21-1, the J gene TRBJ1-4; TRBD1 is taken as the D call from the table, unchecked against the DNA. TRBV21-1 is a pseudogene segment. CDR3 size: 18 residues. The CDR3 reads CASSEGQRRDFVNEKLFF. For the CDR3, the DNA is TGTGCCAGCAGTGAGGGACAGAGAAGAGACTTCGTGAATGAAAAACTGTTTTTT.

This clonotype was recorded many times. CDR3 DNA sequence: TGCGCCAGCAGCCAAGATTTGAGCTCCTACAATGAGCAGTTCTTC. Protein product: CASSQDLSSYNEQFF. V is TRBV4-1 and J is TRBJ2-1; D is unresolved. Trimming shortened V by 0 bases and J by 0 bases, and 6 bases separated the two germline ends. CDR1 MGHRA and CDR2 YSYEKL come from the germline V gene. The CDR3 is 15 residues long.

This clonotype was seen at least ten times. The DNA for the CDR3 is TGTGCCAGCAGTGAAATGCTCGGTTACCGCTATGGCTACACCTTC. Translation gives CASSEMLGYRYGYTF. The rearrangement uses TRBV2 and TRBJ1-2; D call uncertain. The CDR3 extends over 15 amino acids. Trimming took off 2 bases at V and 4 bases at J, with 14 bases between the two ends. Per germline, CDR1 SNHLY and CDR2 FYNNEI.

This clonotype was found many times. The chain is built from TRBV5-1 and TRBJ2-5; weak D call: TRBD1 (6 bases). Trimming stripped 4 bases from V and 2 bases from J, with 12 bases between. The CDR3 has 14 amino acids. The germline CDR1 and CDR2 sequences are SGHRS and YFSETQ. The CDR3 coding sequence is TGCGCCAGCAGCCCAGTAGACAGGCAAGAGACCCAGTACTTC. Protein: CASSPVDRQETQYF.

This clonotype was counted ten times or more. The genes are TRBV21-1 and TRBJ1-5; TRBD1, the table's D call, was not compared with the DNA. TRBV21-1 is designated a pseudogene. This CDR3 contains 13 residues. The CDR3 loop reads CASLQGINQPQHF. In nucleotides, the CDR3 is TGTGCCAGCCTTCAGGGGATCAATCAGCCCCAGCATTTT.